A single sample gave rise to the 28 T cell receptor beta chains below, sequenced in a study of T cell responses to AZD1222 COVID-19 vaccine. The table came from immunoSEQ multiplex PCR; TCRdb's copy has only in-frame clones and leaves some out. This table holds roughly 80,000 clones, around nine tenths found once. The specimen was peripheral blood, collected 28 days after the second AZD1222 dose. These receptors all come from an adult who received the AZD1222 COVID-19 vaccine.

This clone was found a few times. The chain carries TRBV9 and TRBJ2-1; no firm D call. V lost 9 bases, J lost 3 bases, and 13 bases lay in between. The CDR3 contains 13 residues. Per the germline V gene, CDR1 is SGDLS and CDR2 is YYNGEE. The CDR3 coding sequence is TGTGCCACCAGTCCCAGCGACTACAATGAGCAGTTCTTC. Translation gives CATSPSDYNEQFF.

This chain links TRBV2 with TRBJ1-6; 7 nucleotides line up with TRBD1. Looked up from germline, CDR1 is SNHLY and CDR2 is FYNNEI. V trimming: 8 bases; J trimming: 10 bases; junction bases outside the gene matches: 17. The CDR3 sequence is 16 residues long. CDR3 in amino acids: CASGETTGTSGSPLHF. The CDR3 nucleotides read TGTGCCAGCGGAGAGACGACAGGGACTTCTGGGTCACCCCTCCACTTT.

The chain uses TRBV6-2 or TRBV6-3 and TRBJ2-1; 7 bases match TRBD2. The CDR3 loop spans 15 amino acids. Germline loops: CDR1 MNHEY, CDR2 SVGEGT. Germline trimming cut 5 bases from V and 3 bases from J; bases unmatched to any gene: 7. CDR3 in amino acids: CASSPPGLYYNEQFF. The CDR3 nucleotides read TGTGCCAGCAGTCCCCCGGGACTATACTACAATGAGCAGTTCTTC.

The chain links TRBV28 to TRBJ2-7, with 10 bases that match TRBD1. Trimming cost V 4 bases and J 0 bases; bases outside gene matches: 6. This CDR3 is built from 16 residues. The germline V gene encodes CDR1 MDHEN and CDR2 SYDVKM. The CDR3 reads CASSSPGQGSSYEQYF. DNA of the CDR3: TGTGCCAGCAGTTCACCGGGACAGGGGTCCTCCTACGAGCAGTACTTC.

V and J are TRBV18 and TRBJ2-3; the match to TRBD1 covers 7 bases. This CDR3 comprises 15 residues. V was pared by 3 bases and J by 2 bases, with 5 bases of the junction left unmatched. In germline, CDR1 is KGHSH, CDR2 LQKENI. CDR3 coding DNA: TGTGCCAGCTCACCCTTGGGACAGAACACAGATACGCAGTATTTT. This translates into CASSPLGQNTDTQYF.

The chain carries TRBV6-5 and TRBJ1-3; D unclear. CDR1 is MNHEY, CDR2 SVGAGI, per germline. V was trimmed by 4 bases and J by 4 bases, leaving 8 bases between them. The CDR3 has 13 amino acids. CDR3 loop: CASSLVGGNTIYF. The CDR3 nucleotides are TGTGCCAGCAGTTTAGTTGGCGGAAACACCATATATTTT.

The genes are TRBV18 and TRBJ2-5, with a weak D call TRBD1 (6 bases). Germline CDR1 is KGHSH and CDR2 is LQKENI. The CDR3 is 14 residues long. The V end was cut by 3 bases, the J end by 4 bases, with 12 bases between. The CDR3 reads CASSPTGGRETQYF. The CDR3 coding sequence is TGTGCCAGCTCACCGACAGGTGGAAGAGAGACCCAGTACTTC.

The rearrangement links TRBV7-2 to TRBJ2-5; D remains ambiguous. This CDR3 is 14 amino acids long. The germline CDR1 and CDR2 sequences are SGHTA and FQGNSA. V lost 4 bases and J 5 bases, leaving 14 bases between the germline ends. CDR3 nucleotides: TGTGCCAGCAGCTCCAAAGCAGGCCGGGAGACCCAGTACTTC. It is translated as CASSSKAGRETQYF.

V is TRBV28 and J is TRBJ1-2; 8 nucleotides agree with TRBD1. J was trimmed by 6 bases and V by 4 bases; bases with no gene match: 10. The CDR3 sequence is 15 residues long. CDR1 and CDR2 from the germline V gene are MDHEN and SYDVKM. CDR3 bases: TGTGCCAGCAGTTCCTCGGCAGGGGGCGCAAATGGCTACACCTTC. Protein: CASSSSAGGANGYTF.

The V call is TRBV19, the J call TRBJ2-1; possible D gene TRBD2, 6 bases. V lost 6 bases and J lost 5, with 20 bases in between. This CDR3 spans 16 amino acids. Germline-derived CDR1 and CDR2 are LNHDA and SQIVND (reference sequence). CDR3 DNA sequence: TGTGCCAGTAGCCCCGAGCGGGTGGGGAGAAACAATGAGCAGTTCTTC. This codes for CASSPERVGRNNEQFF.

V is TRBV28 and J is TRBJ1-2; TRBD1 might be the D (6 bases). Germline loops: CDR1 MDHEN, CDR2 SYDVKM. This CDR3 has 15 amino acids. V was clipped by 4 bases and J by 4 bases, with 16 bases between them. CDR3: CASSSAGQLTYGYTF. The CDR3 coding sequence is TGTGCCAGCAGTTCCGCAGGACAGCTAACCTATGGCTACACCTTC.

This clone was detected a few times. The J gene is TRBJ1-1, the V gene TRBV19; 9 bases map to TRBD1. The CDR3 consists of 17 residues. Germline CDR1 and CDR2: LNHDA and SQIVND (reference sequence). The V segment lost 3 bases and the J segment 7 bases; nucleotides outside the gene matches: 15. CDR3 sequence (DNA): TGTGCCAGTAGTATCCTCGCCGGGACAGGGCCTCTGGGTGAAGCTTTCTTT. Translating it yields CASSILAGTGPLGEAFF.

The chain couples TRBV7-9 to TRBJ2-7; 7 bases are a match to TRBD1. Germline V gene lookup returns CDR1 SEHNR and CDR2 FQNEAQ (reference sequence). V gave up 6 bases and J gave up 3 bases; unmatched junction bases: 11. CDR3 length equals 15 residues. CDR3 coding DNA: TGTGCCAGCAGTTACGCAACAGGGGCTCTCTACGAGCAGTACTTC. This translates into CASSYATGALYEQYF.

The rearrangement joins TRBV2 to TRBJ1-1; D remains ambiguous. This CDR3 region has 13 residues. The V end was cut by 4 bases, the J end by 0 bases, with 6 bases between. In germline, CDR1 is SNHLY, CDR2 FYNNEI. The chain's CDR3 is CASSADMNTEAFF. CDR3 coding DNA: TGTGCCAGCAGTGCCGATATGAACACTGAAGCTTTCTTT. Drawing the rest from reference TRBV2 and TRBJ1-1, the complete variable domain is EPEVTQTPSHQVTQMGQEVILRCVPISNHLYFYWYRQILGQKVEFLVSFYNNEISEKSEIFDDQFSVERPDGSNFTLKIRSTKLEDSAMYFCASSADMNTEAFFGQGTRLTVV.

On this clone itself: The sample has other DNA sequences that encode this CDR3 too. CDR3 sequence reads: CASSLLALNTEAFF. The CDR3 nucleotides read TGTGCCAGCAGCTTACTAGCTTTGAACACTGAAGCTTTCTTT. The V gene is TRBV7-2, the J gene TRBJ1-1; D is undetermined. The CDR3 loop spans 14 amino acids. Looked up from germline, CDR1 is SGHTA and CDR2 is FQGNSA. V dropped 2 bases and J dropped 0 bases, with 7 bases sitting between them. Full variable domain (remainder filled in from reference TRBV7-2 and TRBJ1-1): GAGVSQSPSNKVTEKGKDVELRCDPISGHTALYWYRQSLGQGLEFLIYFQGNSAPDKSGLPSDRFSAERTGGSVSTLTIQRTQQEDSAVYLCASSLLALNTEAFFGQGTRLTVV.

The rearrangement uses TRBV6-6 and TRBJ2-7, with D tentatively TRBD1 (5 bases). This CDR3 has 14 residues. The V end was cut by 7 bases, the J end by 7 bases, with 20 bases between. The germline V gene encodes CDR1 MNHNY and CDR2 SVGAGI (reference sequence). CDR3 region: CASISLGPGLEQYF. Written as DNA, the CDR3 is TGTGCCAGCATCTCCCTGGGGCCCGGGTTGGAGCAGTACTTC.

A single count supports this clone. This chain links TRBV7-2 with TRBJ1-1, with D uncertain. CDR3 length equals 15 residues. Germline V gene sequence: CDR1 SGHTA, CDR2 FQGNSA. The ends were cut back, 5 bases at V and 1 base at J, with 14 bases in the middle. The DNA for the CDR3 is TGTGCCAGCAGCCCTATGGGAGTACCGAACACTGAAGCTTTCTTT. This sequence encodes CASSPMGVPNTEAFF.

This clone was picked up one time. The chain couples TRBV21-1 to TRBJ2-7. TRBV21-1 is a recognized pseudogene. The CDR3 has 17 residues. CDR3 region: CASSSPCRDGSSYEQYF. The DNA of the CDR3 is TGTGCCAGCAGCTCACCCTGCCGGGACGGAAGCTCCTACGAGCAGTACTTC.

V and J are TRBV6-4 and TRBJ2-2; the D is unclear. This CDR3 is 13 amino acids long. CDR1 and CDR2 (germline): MRHNA, SNTAGT. V was clipped by 3 bases and J by 3 bases, with 5 bases between them. This CDR3 reads CASSDPYTGELFF. CDR3 nucleotide sequence: TGTGCCAGCAGTGATCCTTACACCGGGGAGCTGTTTTTT.

In its sample, this clone was seen a few times. This chain uses TRBV11-2 with TRBJ1-5; D is unclear. Germline CDR1 is SGHAT and CDR2 is FQNNGV. The CDR3 is 15 residues long. Trimming shortened V by 2 bases and J by 0 bases, and 8 bases separated the two germline ends. CDR3 nucleotides: TGTGCCAGCAGCTTATCCCAATATAGCAATCAGCCCCAGCATTTT. Protein sequence: CASSLSQYSNQPQHF.

The chain recombines TRBV7-2 with TRBJ2-7; unclear D gene. V gave up 0 bases and J gave up 1 base, with 10 bases separating them. CDR3 length: 15 amino acids. Germline CDR1 and CDR2: SGHTA and FQGNSA. The DNA for the CDR3 is TGTGCCAGCAGCTTAGCGGCCGTCGGTTCCTACGAGCAGTACTTC. It codes for CASSLAAVGSYEQYF.

The chain recombines TRBV29-1 with TRBJ2-2, with 16 bases fitting TRBD2. Per the germline V gene, CDR1 is SQVTM and CDR2 is ANQGSEA. The J segment lost 5 bases and the V segment lost 5 bases, leaving 5 bases of the junction unmatched. The CDR3 loop spans 16 amino acids. CDR3 coding DNA: TGCAGCGTTCCAGGGACTAGCGGGGGGGCAACCGGGGAGCTGTTTTTT. It specifies CSVPGTSGGATGELFF.

The chain combines TRBV19 with TRBJ1-4, with a weak D call TRBD1 (5 bases). The length of the CDR3 is 15 residues. Trimming cost V 0 bases and J 8 bases, with 13 bases left between them. Germline-derived CDR1 and CDR2 are LNHDA and SQIVND (reference sequence). CDR3 region: CASSIDRDLGEKLFF. As DNA, the CDR3 is TGTGCCAGTAGTATAGACAGGGACTTAGGCGAAAAACTGTTTTTT. The full variable domain, its missing parts supplied by reference TRBV19 and TRBJ1-4, is DGGITQSPKYLFRKEGQNVTLSCEQNLNHDAMYWYRQDPGQGLRLIYYSQIVNDFQKGDIAEGYSVSREKKESFPLTVTSAQKNPTAFYLCASSIDRDLGEKLFFGSGTQLSVL.

CDR3 sequence reads: CASSLRTSGAGDTQYF. CDR3 bases: TGTGCCAGCAGCCTTAGGACTAGCGGGGCGGGAGATACGCAGTATTTT. The chain recombines TRBV3-1 (or the pseudogene TRBV3-2) with TRBJ2-3, with TRBD2 matching 12 bases. J gave up 5 bases and V 4 bases, and 7 bases lay outside the gene matches. CDR3 length: 16 amino acids. In germline, CDR1 is LGHDT, CDR2 YNNKEL (reference sequence).

Here the CDR3 reads CSAGSNQPQHF. For the CDR3, the DNA is TGCAGTGCAGGATCAAATCAGCCCCAGCATTTT. This chain links TRBV20-1 with TRBJ1-5; the D is unclear. CDR1 and CDR2 (germline): DFQATT, SNEGSKA (reference sequence). The CDR3 runs 11 residues. The V end lost 6 bases, the J end lost 4 bases, and 7 bases lay between the germline ends.

This chain uses TRBV18 with TRBJ2-2; unclear D gene. The CDR3 extends over 13 amino acids. Trimming removed 2 bases at V and 3 bases at J, with 4 bases between. CDR1 is KGHSH, CDR2 LQKENI, per germline. CDR3 coding DNA: TGTGCCAGCTCACCAGTGGACACCGGGGAGCTGTTTTTT. Translated, it gives CASSPVDTGELFF.

This chain joins TRBV5-6 and TRBJ2-5; D unresolved. This CDR3 spans 14 amino acids. In germline, CDR1 is SGHDT, CDR2 YYEEEE. The V gene lost 0 bases and the J gene lost 5 bases, with 11 bases spanning the gap. DNA of the CDR3: TGTGCCAGCAGCTTGGAGGTAGGGCGGGAGACCCAGTACTTC. Its translation: CASSLEVGRETQYF.

J is TRBJ2-2 and V is TRBV3-1 (or the pseudogene TRBV3-2); 11 bases are a match to TRBD1. The length of the CDR3 is 16 residues. The germline gives CDR1 LGHDT, CDR2 YNNKEL (reference sequence). V lost 7 bases and J lost 4; bases outside the gene matches: 8. CDR3 sequence: CASNPRTGGGTGELFF. As DNA, the CDR3 is TGTGCCAGCAACCCCCGGACAGGGGGCGGCACCGGGGAGCTGTTTTTT.